The 22 T cell receptor beta chains below were found in one sample sequenced in a study of T cell repertoires and Cas9 in healthy adults. Assay: immunoSEQ multiplex PCR; the TCRdb copy retains only in-frame clones and omits some. The sample carries 20,000 to 25,000 clones, 80% to 95% recorded once. The sequencing input was CD4+ effector T cells (CD127+, CD25-, CD137-, CD154-) from PBMCs; culture status not recorded. The receptors derive from a human donor in good health.

The rearrangement joins TRBV19 to TRBJ1-2; D is unresolved. The CDR3 length is 15 residues. Germline V lookup: CDR1 LNHDA, CDR2 SQIVND (reference sequence). V was pared by 5 bases and J by 4 bases, with 17 bases between. Here the CDR3 reads CASSLDARLGYGYTF. In DNA form, the CDR3 reads TGTGCCAGTAGTCTGGACGCACGCTTAGGCTATGGCTACACCTTC. The whole variable domain, filled in from reference TRBV19 and TRBJ1-2, reads DGGITQSPKYLFRKEGQNVTLSCEQNLNHDAMYWYRQDPGQGLRLIYYSQIVNDFQKGDIAEGYSVSREKKESFPLTVTSAQKNPTAFYLCASSLDARLGYGYTFGSGTRLTVV.

The chain joins TRBV19 to TRBJ2-2; possible D gene TRBD2, 6 bases. This CDR3 comprises 17 residues. Trimming pared 7 bases from V and 5 bases from J, leaving 23 bases between. Germline V CDR1 and CDR2: LNHDA, SQIVND (reference sequence). CDR3 sequence: CASTLSGSPGRTGELFF. CDR3 coding DNA: TGTGCCAGTACCTTGTCCGGGAGTCCGGGACGGACCGGGGAGCTGTTTTTT.

The chain links TRBV5-1 to TRBJ1-5; tentatively, D is TRBD1 (5 bases). CDR3 length: 15 residues. The V gene's germline CDR1 is SGHRS and CDR2 YFSETQ. V lost 4 bases and J 6 bases, leaving 17 bases between the germline ends. For the CDR3, the DNA is TGCGCCAGCAGCCCCAGCGGGCAGGGCTCTCAGCCCCAGCATTTT. Translation gives CASSPSGQGSQPQHF.

The chain couples TRBV5-1 to TRBJ1-4; weak D call: TRBD1 (6 bases). Trimming shortened V by 3 bases and J by 3 bases, and 18 bases separated the two germline ends. This CDR3 comprises 17 residues. Germline V gene data show CDR1 as SGHRS and CDR2 as YFSETQ. The CDR3 loop reads CASSSNPGAGANEKLFF. CDR3 DNA sequence: TGCGCCAGCAGCTCCAATCCAGGGGCGGGGGCTAATGAAAAACTGTTTTTT.

The chain recombines TRBV7-9 with TRBJ1-2; tentative D call: TRBD1 (6 bases). V was shortened by 4 bases and J by 5 bases, with 8 bases between the two germline ends. This CDR3 is 12 amino acids long. CDR1 and CDR2 from the germline V gene are SEHNR and FQNEAQ (reference sequence). The CDR3 sequence is CASSSDSYGYTF. CDR3 nucleotide sequence: TGTGCCAGCAGCTCGGACAGTTATGGCTACACCTTC.

This rearrangement joins TRBV7-3 to TRBJ2-2; 9 nucleotides align to TRBD2. The V segment lost 5 bases and the J segment 1 base; nucleotides outside the gene matches: 5. In germline, CDR1 is SGHTA, CDR2 FQGTGA. This CDR3 has 16 amino acids. The CDR3 reads CASSQRLAVNTGELFF. CDR3 sequence (DNA): TGTGCCAGCAGCCAAAGACTAGCGGTGAACACCGGGGAGCTGTTTTTT.

This clone was seen only a few times. This chain uses TRBV5-4 with TRBJ2-3; TRBD2 aligns across 13 bases. The CDR3 has 15 residues. Germline CDR1 is SGHNT and CDR2 is YYREEE (reference sequence). The junction had 2 bases not matched to a gene; V was cut back by 3 bases and J by 4 bases. The CDR3 region is CASSWTSGSPDTQYF. CDR3 DNA sequence: TGTGCCAGCAGCTGGACTAGCGGGAGCCCAGATACGCAGTATTTT. The whole variable domain, filled in from reference TRBV5-4 and TRBJ2-3, reads ETGVTQSPTHLIKTRGQQVTLRCSSQSGHNTVSWYQQALGQGPQFIFQYYREEENGRGNFPPRFSGLQFPNYSSELNVNALELDDSALYLCASSWTSGSPDTQYFGPGTRLTVL.

The chain links TRBV5-5 to TRBJ2-7; 7 positions agree with TRBD1. CDR1 is SGHKS, CDR2 YYEKEE, per germline (reference sequence). V shed 0 bases and J 6 bases; nucleotides not matched to a gene: 15. CDR3 length: 17 residues. The CDR3: CASSLEGVGGSQREQYV. In DNA, the CDR3 is TGTGCCAGCAGCTTGGAGGGTGTAGGGGGCAGCCAGCGCGAGCAGTACGTC.

The chain is built from TRBV2 and TRBJ2-7; D ambiguous. CDR3 size: 13 residues. Per germline, CDR1 SNHLY and CDR2 FYNNEI. Trimming shortened V by 4 bases and J by 0 bases, and 7 bases separated the two germline ends. The CDR3 DNA reads TGTGCCAGCAGTGTCGACCTCTCCTACGAGCAGTACTTC. Translating it yields CASSVDLSYEQYF.

The V and J genes are TRBV4-3 and TRBJ1-2; 9 nucleotides match TRBD1. Germline CDR1 and CDR2: LGHNA and YSLEER. The CDR3 has 20 amino acids. Unmatched junction bases numbered 14, after V lost 0 bases and J lost 0 bases. The CDR3 DNA follows: TGCGCCAGCAGCCAAGAGTGGGAAGGGACAGGGATAATCCCTAACTATGGCTACACCTTC. This gives the protein CASSQEWEGTGIIPNYGYTF.

The J gene is TRBJ1-1, the V gene TRBV11-3, with D tentatively TRBD1 (5 bases). V was pared by 2 bases and J by 1 base, with 17 bases between. CDR1 is SGHNT, CDR2 YENEEA, per germline. This CDR3 is built from 17 residues. CDR3 DNA: TGTGCCAGCAGCTTAAAACAGGCCGCAAGTGGGAACACTGAAGCTTTCTTT. Translating gives CASSLKQAASGNTEAFF.

The V gene is TRBV19, the J gene TRBJ2-5; 7 bases line up with TRBD2. The CDR3 covers 17 residues. Germline CDR1 LNHDA, CDR2 SQIVND (reference sequence). V was pared by 0 bases and J by 2 bases, with 9 bases of the junction left unmatched. The DNA of the CDR3 is TGTGCCAGTAGTATAGATGGGCCTAGCGGCCATCAAGAGACCCAGTACTTC. Translating gives CASSIDGPSGHQETQYF.

The chain is built from TRBV4-3 and TRBJ2-3; D uncertain. V was pared by 0 bases and J by 0 bases, with 10 bases between. Germline CDR1 is LGHNA and CDR2 is YSLEER. There are 16 residues in the CDR3. The CDR3 loop reads CASSQDFTQSTDTQYF. CDR3 bases: TGCGCCAGCAGCCAAGATTTTACGCAGAGCACAGATACGCAGTATTTT.

This clone was detected only a few times. V gene TRBV6-1 combines with J gene TRBJ2-5; D remains ambiguous. This CDR3 region has 12 residues. Germline CDR1 MNHNS, CDR2 SASEGT. The germline V and J ends were trimmed by 8 bases and 0 bases, with 7 bases remaining between them. CDR3 residues: CASELYQETQYF. The CDR3, as DNA: TGTGCCAGCGAACTGTACCAAGAGACCCAGTACTTC.

The chain employs TRBV28 and TRBJ2-1, with D perhaps given as TRBD1 or TRBD2 (5 bases each). Germline V gene lookup returns CDR1 MDHEN and CDR2 SYDVKM. Trimming cost V 5 bases and J 0 bases, with 14 bases left between them. CDR3 size: 16 residues. The CDR3 protein is CASSGGEGGSYNEQFF. The CDR3 DNA sequence: TGTGCCAGCAGTGGGGGTGAGGGCGGCTCCTACAATGAGCAGTTCTTC. Full variable domain (missing parts from reference TRBV28 and TRBJ2-1): DVKVTQSSRYLVKRTGEKVFLECVQDMDHENMFWYRQDPGLGLRLIYFSYDVKMKEKGDIPEGYSVSREKKERFSLILESASTNQTSMYLCASSGGEGGSYNEQFFGPGTRLTVL.

The chain uses TRBV19 and TRBJ1-1; perhaps TRBD1 as D (5 bases). The V and J ends lost 8 bases and 5 bases respectively, with 15 bases between them. The CDR3 runs 13 residues. Per germline, CDR1 LNHDA and CDR2 SQIVND (reference sequence). DNA for the CDR3: TGTGCCAGTGAGTTAGCCAGGGAAACTGAAGCTTTCTTT. Encoded protein: CASELARETEAFF.

The chain joins TRBV7-9 to TRBJ2-2, with a weak D call TRBD2 (6 bases). V gave up 5 bases and J gave up 3 bases, with 16 bases separating them. Germline CDR1 reads SEHNR; CDR2 reads FQNEAQ (reference sequence). The CDR3 loop spans 16 amino acids. Written as DNA, the CDR3 is TGTGCCAGCAGCCCCGAAAGGGCGGGGTACACCGGGGAGCTGTTTTTT. Encoded protein: CASSPERAGYTGELFF.

This clone appeared a single time. The CDR3 here is CASSLFVYGGKNIQYF. CDR3 in DNA: TGTGCCAGCAGTTTATTTGTGTATGGTGGCAAAAACATTCAGTACTTC. This rearrangement joins TRBV28 to TRBJ2-4; D gene unclear. This CDR3 spans 16 amino acids. Germline values: CDR1 MDHEN, CDR2 SYDVKM. V lost 1 base and J 3 bases, leaving 13 bases between the germline ends.

V usage is TRBV4-3 and J usage is TRBJ1-4; 9 bases line up with TRBD1. The V gene end was trimmed by 4 bases and the J gene end by 3 bases; junction bases not matched to a gene: 6. The CDR3 runs 16 residues. The V gene's germline CDR1 is LGHNA and CDR2 YSLEER. CDR3 protein: CASSPGTGLPNEKLFF. CDR3 DNA sequence: TGCGCCAGCAGCCCCGGGACAGGGCTCCCTAATGAAAAACTGTTTTTT.

V gene TRBV7-9 combines with J gene TRBJ1-3; D is possibly TRBD1 (5 bases). Germline loops: CDR1 SEHNR, CDR2 FQNEAQ (reference sequence). With 5 bases removed from V and 7 bases from J, the gap between germline ends came to 15 bases. The CDR3 runs to 14 residues. The CDR3 spells CASSPSGVGNTIYF. In DNA form, the CDR3 reads TGTGCCAGCAGCCCGTCGGGGGTTGGGAACACCATATATTTT.

This clone was recorded once. The genes are TRBV21-1 and TRBJ2-2; TRBD2 is the table's D call, not checked against the DNA. TRBV21-1 corresponds to a pseudogene. The CDR3 contains 18 residues. This chain's CDR3 is CASSPRIRGRAGDGELFF. CDR3 in DNA: TGTGCCAGCAGCCCCCGGATCCGCGGGAGGGCCGGGGACGGGGAGCTGTTTTTT.

V and J are TRBV27 and TRBJ1-5, with a weak D call TRBD1 (5 bases). V lost 5 bases and J 6 bases, leaving 17 bases between the germline ends. Germline V CDR1 and CDR2: MNHEY, SMNVEV (reference sequence). The CDR3 has 15 residues. Written as DNA, the CDR3 is TGTGCCAGCAGTCGAGAGGGACTCTCTGGTCAGCCCCAGCATTTT. It specifies CASSREGLSGQPQHF.